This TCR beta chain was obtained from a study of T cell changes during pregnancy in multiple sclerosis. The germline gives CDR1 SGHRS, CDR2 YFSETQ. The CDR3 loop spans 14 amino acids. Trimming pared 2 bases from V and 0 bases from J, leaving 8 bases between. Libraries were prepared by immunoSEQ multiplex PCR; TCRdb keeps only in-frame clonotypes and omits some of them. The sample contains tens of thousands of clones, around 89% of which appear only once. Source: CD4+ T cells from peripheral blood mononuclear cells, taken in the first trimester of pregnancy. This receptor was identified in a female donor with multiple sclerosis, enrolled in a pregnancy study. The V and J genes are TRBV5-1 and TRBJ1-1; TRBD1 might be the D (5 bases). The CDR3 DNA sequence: TGCGCCAGCAGCTTTGGAGGGGTGAACACTGAAGCTTTCTTT. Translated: CASSFGGVNTEAFF.